The 32 T cell receptor beta chains listed next were all sequenced from one sample in a study of long-term antiretroviral therapy in people with HIV (dated 2022 in TCRdb). The immunoSEQ hsTCRB v3.0 assay was used at survey level resolution to sequence the TRB variable region. TCRdb took this table from immuneACCESS and kept in-frame rearrangements with V and J called. Such tables lack part of the clones; where checked against another copy, unresolved V genes explain under half of the gap, and the rest is unexplained. The sample data list 25,000 to 35,000 clones, and around 80% of these were observed just once. The ten largest clones take up more than 8% of the sample. Source: unsorted PBMCs, taken almost 2.9 years after starting antiretroviral therapy. These receptors were taken from a man under 40 with HIV.

This clone was counted between two and nine times. The gene calls are TRBV5-1 and TRBJ1-5; D unclear. Trimming cost V 0 bases and J 6 bases, with 7 bases left between them. CDR3 length: 13 amino acids. Looked up from germline, CDR1 is SGHRS and CDR2 is YFSETQ. This chain's CDR3 is CASSLEGFQPQHF. CDR3 nucleotide sequence: TGCGCCAGCAGCTTGGAAGGATTTCAGCCCCAGCATTTT.

J is TRBJ2-7 and V is TRBV7-9; no reliable D call. Between the trimmed V and J ends, which lost 1 base and 1 base, there was a span of 2 bases. CDR3 length equals 12 residues. Germline V CDR1 and CDR2: SEHNR, FQNEAQ (reference sequence). In DNA form, the CDR3 reads TGTGCCAGCAGCTTAGGTTCCTACGAGCAGTACTTC. Translating it yields CASSLGSYEQYF.

The rearrangement joins TRBV28 to TRBJ1-5; D might be TRBD1 (5 bases). Germline-derived CDR1 and CDR2 are MDHEN and SYDVKM. V lost 6 bases and J lost 2, with 26 bases in between. The CDR3 loop spans 19 amino acids. The CDR3, as DNA: TGTGCCAGCAGACCCCCGGGACGACGAGCCCTACGTGGCAATCAGCCCCAGCATTTT. It codes for CASRPPGRRALRGNQPQHF.

The chain uses TRBV29-1 and TRBJ1-2, with TRBD1 matching over 9 bases. Germline V gene lookup returns CDR1 SQVTM and CDR2 ANQGSEA. The J segment lost 6 bases and the V segment lost 8 bases, leaving 7 bases of the junction unmatched. The CDR3 has 12 amino acids. CDR3: CSSGQGSHGYTF. The CDR3 DNA reads as TGCAGCTCGGGACAGGGAAGTCATGGCTACACCTTC.

The chain joins TRBV11-2 to TRBJ2-1, with TRBD1 as a possible D gene (6 bases). The CDR3 covers 15 residues. The V end was cut by 5 bases, the J end by 3 bases, with 14 bases between. CDR1 and CDR2 (germline): SGHAT, FQNNGV. CDR3: CASSQGGKGYNEQFF. CDR3 nucleotide sequence: TGTGCCAGCAGCCAAGGGGGAAAGGGCTACAATGAGCAGTTCTTC.

This chain connects TRBV7-8 to TRBJ1-2; possibly TRBD1 for D (5 bases). The CDR3 covers 14 residues. The germline V gene has CDR1 SGHVS and CDR2 FQNEAQ. Trimming stripped 5 bases from V and 5 bases from J, with 15 bases between. CDR3 sequence (DNA): TGTGCCAGCAGCGCACTCCCAGGGAATTATGGCTACACCTTC. Protein: CASSALPGNYGYTF.

This rearrangement joins TRBV27 to TRBJ2-4; 8 nucleotides line up with TRBD1. Germline-derived CDR1 and CDR2 are MNHEY and SMNVEV (reference sequence). This CDR3 comprises 15 residues. Trimming took 6 bases from V and 1 from J; bases not matched to a gene: 5. CDR3: CASRPGGWAKNIQYF. In nucleotides, the CDR3 is TGTGCCAGCAGGCCAGGGGGCTGGGCCAAAAACATTCAGTACTTC.

CDR3 sequence reads: CAITEDPTGRGNTIYF. CDR3 in DNA: TGTGCCATCACCGAAGACCCGACGGGGCGTGGAAACACCATATATTTT. The chain couples TRBV10-3 to TRBJ1-3, with D possibly TRBD1 on 5 matching bases. V lost 7 bases, J lost 3 bases, and 19 bases lay in between. Looked up from germline, CDR1 is ENHRY and CDR2 is SYGVKD. CDR3 length: 16 amino acids.

The J gene is TRBJ1-2, the V gene TRBV27; D is perhaps TRBD1 (5 bases). Germline loops: CDR1 MNHEY, CDR2 SMNVEV (reference sequence). The V end lost 3 bases, the J end lost 4 bases, and 12 bases lay between the germline ends. The length of the CDR3 is 14 residues. The CDR3 bases are TGTGCCAGCAGTTTTTTCGGGGCATCCTATGGCTACACCTTC. This encodes CASSFFGASYGYTF.

The chain links TRBV28 to TRBJ2-7, with 15 bases matching TRBD2. With V trimmed by 4 bases and J by 6 bases, 10 bases remained unmatched. The CDR3 totals 17 residues. Per germline, CDR1 MDHEN and CDR2 SYDVKM. The chain's CDR3 is CASSSPLGLAGGSEQYF. The CDR3 nucleotides are TGTGCCAGCAGTTCCCCCTTGGGACTAGCGGGGGGAAGCGAGCAGTACTTC.

V is TRBV27 and J is TRBJ2-1; no reliable D call. CDR3 length: 16 residues. Germline-derived CDR1 and CDR2 are MNHEY and SMNVEV (reference sequence). Trimming left V 5 bases short and J 3 bases short, with 17 bases between. DNA for the CDR3: TGTGCCAGCAGTCTTAAAGCCCGGCTGATCTACAATGAGCAGTTCTTC. This translates into CASSLKARLIYNEQFF.

V and J are TRBV7-3 and TRBJ2-5; D is unclear. The CDR3 extends over 15 amino acids. Germline CDR1 SGHTA, CDR2 FQGTGA. V shed 5 bases and J shed 1 base, with 14 bases lying between them. This chain's CDR3 is CASSPKAASQETQYF. CDR3 in DNA: TGTGCCAGCAGCCCCAAGGCGGCTTCCCAAGAGACCCAGTACTTC. The whole variable domain, remainder taken from reference TRBV7-3 and TRBJ2-5, is GAGVSQTPSNKVTEKGKYVELRCDPISGHTALYWYRQSLGQGPEFLIYFQGTGAADDSGLPNDRFFAVRPEGSVSTLKIQRTERGDSAVYLCASSPKAASQETQYFGPGTRLLVL.

V and J are TRBV28 and TRBJ2-7; 10 bases fit TRBD2. V gave up 8 bases and J gave up 3 bases; unmatched junction bases: 7. This CDR3 is 14 amino acids long. Germline V gene sequence: CDR1 MDHEN, CDR2 SYDVKM. CDR3 nucleotide sequence: TGTGCCAGCGTTACTAGCGGGAAGGACTACGAGCAGTACTTC. Its protein is CASVTSGKDYEQYF.

This chain joins TRBV6-6 and TRBJ1-4; D is uncertain. V was shortened by 2 bases and J by 4 bases, with 14 bases between the two germline ends. This CDR3 region has 16 residues. The germline V gene encodes CDR1 MNHNY and CDR2 SVGAGI (reference sequence). The CDR3 loop is CASSYTAEAYNEKLFF. The CDR3 coding sequence is TGTGCCAGCAGTTACACAGCAGAAGCCTATAATGAAAAACTGTTTTTT.

V is TRBV27 and J is TRBJ1-5; unclear D gene. V lost 8 bases, J lost 2 bases, and 13 bases lay in between. The CDR3 length is 14 residues. Germline CDR1 and CDR2: MNHEY and SMNVEV (reference sequence). The CDR3 DNA sequence: TGTGCCAGCTCACAAAGGATGGGCAATCAGCCCCAGCATTTT. Translated: CASSQRMGNQPQHF.

The chain has TRBV11-3 and TRBJ2-1, with D tentatively TRBD2 (7 bases). There are 16 residues in the CDR3. Per the germline V gene, CDR1 is SGHNT and CDR2 is YENEEA. V lost 5 bases and J lost 0, with 14 bases in between. The CDR3 DNA is TGTGCCAGCAGCCCAGAGGGGGGGGTCTCCTACAATGAGCAGTTCTTC. This sequence encodes CASSPEGGVSYNEQFF.

This sequence joins TRBV4-1 and TRBJ1-1; TRBD1 aligns across 7 bases. In germline, CDR1 is MGHRA, CDR2 YSYEKL. The CDR3 length is 15 residues. V trimming: 4 bases; J trimming: 5 bases; junction bases outside the gene matches: 10. CDR3 sequence (DNA): TGCGCCAGCAGCCGAAGCGACAGGGAGGGGACTGAAGCTTTCTTT. Amino acid sequence: CASSRSDREGTEAFF.

The V call is TRBV6-1, the J call TRBJ1-3, with D possibly being TRBD1 (6 bases). The V end was cut by 4 bases, the J end by 2 bases, with 15 bases between. CDR3 length: 16 amino acids. Germline lookup yields CDR1 MNHNS and CDR2 SASEGT. CDR3 DNA: TGTGCCAGCAGTGCAACAGGGTTGGCGGCTGGAAACACCATATATTTT. Translating it yields CASSATGLAAGNTIYF.

The chain recombines TRBV27 with TRBJ2-5, with D tentatively TRBD1 (6 bases). V lost 9 bases and J lost 4, with 12 bases in between. The CDR3 consists of 12 residues. Germline V gene sequence: CDR1 MNHEY, CDR2 SMNVEV (reference sequence). The CDR3 DNA is TGTGCCAGTTTGACCAGGGGAGAGACCCAGTACTTC. Translating it yields CASLTRGETQYF.

The chain has TRBV7-2 and TRBJ2-7; TRBD2 agrees at 13 bases. With V trimmed by 4 bases and J by 2 bases, 8 bases remained unmatched. The germline V gene has CDR1 SGHTA and CDR2 FQGNSA. The CDR3 has 17 amino acids. CDR3 amino acids: CASSSYRTSGGTYEQYF. CDR3 DNA sequence: TGTGCCAGCAGCTCCTATCGGACTAGCGGGGGAACCTACGAGCAGTACTTC.

A few counts support this clone. The rearrangement links TRBV7-6 to TRBJ2-2; TRBD2 matches 14 bases. From germline, CDR1 is SGHVS and CDR2 FNYEAQ. The CDR3 is 15 residues long. V lost 4 bases to trimming and J lost 6 bases; unmatched junction nucleotides: 1. The CDR3 bases are TGTGCCAGCAGCTGGGGACTAGCGGGGGCCGGGGAGCTGTTTTTT. Translation gives CASSWGLAGAGELFF.

This clone was seen only once. The V gene is TRBV5-6, the J gene TRBJ2-1; 7 nucleotides agree with TRBD2. The CDR3 has 15 amino acids. CDR1 and CDR2 (germline): SGHDT, YYEEEE. V lost 5 bases, J lost 2 bases, and 7 bases stayed unmatched. CDR3 nucleotide sequence: TGTGCCAGCAGACCTGAAAGCGGGACCTACAATGAGCAGTTCTTC. The encoded protein is CASRPESGTYNEQFF. Combining the CDR3 with reference TRBV5-6 and TRBJ2-1 gives the whole variable domain DAGVTQSPTHLIKTRGQQVTLRCSPKSGHDTVSWYQQALGQGPQFIFQYYEEEERQRGNFPDRFSGHQFPNYSSELNVNALLLGDSALYLCASRPESGTYNEQFFGPGTRLTVL.

This chain joins TRBV5-6 and TRBJ1-3, with unresolved D. The CDR3 length is 19 residues. Per germline, CDR1 SGHDT and CDR2 YYEEEE. With 4 bases removed from V and 4 bases from J, the gap between germline ends came to 27 bases. The CDR3 reads CASSRAGDGRQAGGNTIYF. CDR3 DNA sequence: TGTGCCAGCAGCCGCGCCGGGGATGGACGACAAGCGGGGGGAAACACCATATATTTT.

This chain joins TRBV6-6 and TRBJ2-2; TRBD1 might be the D (5 bases). The CDR3 spans 14 residues. In germline, CDR1 is MNHNY, CDR2 SVGAGI (reference sequence). V was cut by 6 bases and J by 2 bases, with 10 bases left in between. The CDR3 nucleotides are TGTGCCAGCAGGTCGGACACTAACACCGGGGAGCTGTTTTTT. It yields the protein CASRSDTNTGELFF.

The chain combines TRBV19 with TRBJ1-5; a weak D match, TRBD1 (5 bases). From germline, CDR1 is LNHDA and CDR2 SQIVND (reference sequence). The CDR3 consists of 15 residues. With 7 bases removed from V and 6 bases from J, the gap between germline ends came to 19 bases. This CDR3 reads CASTSWGGSGQPQHF. In DNA form, the CDR3 reads TGTGCCAGTACCTCCTGGGGGGGTTCGGGTCAGCCCCAGCATTTT. Full variable domain (rest looked up from reference TRBV19 and TRBJ1-5): DGGITQSPKYLFRKEGQNVTLSCEQNLNHDAMYWYRQDPGQGLRLIYYSQIVNDFQKGDIAEGYSVSREKKESFPLTVTSAQKNPTAFYLCASTSWGGSGQPQHFGDGTRLSIL.

This chain connects TRBV7-2 to TRBJ1-1; D is uncertain. The CDR3 sequence is 13 residues long. From germline, CDR1 is SGHTA and CDR2 FQGNSA. V was cut by 5 bases and J by 0 bases, with 7 bases left in between. The CDR3 DNA sequence: TGTGCCAGCAGCCCCTACATGAACACTGAAGCTTTCTTT. This translates into CASSPYMNTEAFF. The whole variable domain, remainder taken from reference TRBV7-2 and TRBJ1-1, is GAGVSQSPSNKVTEKGKDVELRCDPISGHTALYWYRQSLGQGLEFLIYFQGNSAPDKSGLPSDRFSAERTGGSVSTLTIQRTQQEDSAVYLCASSPYMNTEAFFGQGTRLTVV.

The chain recombines TRBV7-8 with TRBJ1-5, with D tentatively TRBD1 (6 bases). This CDR3 is 15 amino acids long. Trimming left V 2 bases short and J 9 bases short, with 17 bases between. The germline CDR1 and CDR2 sequences are SGHVS and FQNEAQ. The CDR3 loop is CASSLKGDTVAPQHF. In DNA, the CDR3 is TGTGCCAGCAGCTTAAAGGGGGACACGGTAGCGCCCCAGCATTTT. The full variable domain, its missing parts supplied by reference TRBV7-8 and TRBJ1-5, is GAGVSQSPRYKVAKRGQDVALRCDPISGHVSLFWYQQALGQGPEFLTYFQNEAQLDKSGLPSDRFFAERPEGSVSTLKIQRTQQEDSAVYLCASSLKGDTVAPQHFGDGTRLSIL.

V usage is TRBV5-5 and J usage is TRBJ1-1; possible D gene TRBD1, 5 bases. CDR3 length equals 15 residues. Germline CDR1 SGHKS, CDR2 YYEKEE (reference sequence). Trimming removed 4 bases at V and 0 bases at J, with 13 bases between. The CDR3 coding sequence is TGTGCCAGCAGCCCGCAAGGGACGGTGAACACTGAAGCTTTCTTT. Translated: CASSPQGTVNTEAFF.

The chain uses TRBV7-8 and TRBJ1-5, with D possibly being TRBD1 (5 bases). The CDR3 sequence is 13 residues long. Germline V gene sequence: CDR1 SGHVS, CDR2 FQNEAQ. V dropped 5 bases and J dropped 7 bases, with 12 bases sitting between them. CDR3 coding DNA: TGTGCCAGCAGCCCGGGGGGAGGGCAGCCCCAGCATTTT. It codes for CASSPGGGQPQHF.

This clone was detected only once. This chain uses TRBV29-1 with TRBJ2-1; weak D call: TRBD1 (5 bases). Germline loops: CDR1 SQVTM, CDR2 ANQGSEA. The CDR3 runs 11 residues. V was trimmed by 7 bases and J by 7 bases, leaving 11 bases between them. The CDR3 DNA reads as TGCAGCGCCAGGGTGGTAAATGAGCAGTTCTTC. Protein product: CSARVVNEQFF.

This clone has only one observation. The chain combines TRBV19 with TRBJ1-6; 9 positions agree with TRBD1. V lost 8 bases, J lost 10 bases, and 3 bases stayed unmatched. CDR1 and CDR2 from the germline V gene are LNHDA and SQIVND (reference sequence). This CDR3 is 12 amino acids long. Here the CDR3 DNA reads TGTGCCAGTGGGACAGGGCCCTCACCCCTCCACTTT. This translates into CASGTGPSPLHF.

The V and J genes are TRBV19 and TRBJ1-5; 8 bases agree with TRBD1. CDR3 length: 17 amino acids. Germline CDR1 is LNHDA and CDR2 is SQIVND (reference sequence). Trimming cost V 4 bases and J 0 bases; bases outside gene matches: 8. The CDR3 here is CASSNGQGTYSNQPQHF. The CDR3 bases are TGTGCCAGTAGTAACGGACAGGGAACCTATAGCAATCAGCCCCAGCATTTT.